The T cell receptor (beta chain) described here comes from a study of circulating and synovial CD4+ cells in juvenile arthritis (TCRdb year 2014). For the wider study: Within each patient, the TCRbeta CDR3 repertoires of synovial CD4 T cells, bulk blood CD4 T cells and circulating HLA-DR+ CD4 T cells were compared. The goal of repertoire sequencing was to confirm that a circulating synovial-like CD4 T cell subset was enriched in synovial clonotypes. What the study reported, not specific to this receptor: Circulating pathogenic-like lymphocytes clustered together with synovial T cells, and compared with bulk blood, the circulating pathogenic-like lymphocytes shared a substantially higher fraction of CDR3 sequences with synovium. Overlap with synovium increased with sequencing depth, so measured shared-clonotype fractions likely underestimated the full repertoire overlap. No difference between circulating pathogenic-like lymphocytes and bulk blood T cells was detected by traditional Vbeta family usage analysis. Because CPL samples and bulk blood CD4 samples differed in T cell genome counts by at least an order of magnitude, sample-size effects were addressed. Lower diversity was observed in synovial and circulating pathogenic-like lymphocyte repertoires than in bulk blood CD4 repertoires, and some CPL samples were found to be as oligoclonal as synovium.

For this clone: Its antigen is currently not known. No base quality values were provided; no much bigger clone lies one nucleotide off.

The sequenced samples came from patients who had active juvenile idiopathic arthritis. Right after thawing, the cells went straight into sorting, and Live/Dead Fixable Near-IR Stain was used to exclude dead cells. V is reduced by 0 bases and J by 7 bases, leaving a spacing of 13 bases between them. CDR1 KGHSY and CDR2 FQNENV were looked up in the germline V gene. The cysteine opens and the phenylalanine closes a CDR3 of 16 amino acids. The CDR3 DNA has 48 bases and is translated from base 1. Libraries were made using the immunoSEQ multiplex PCR assay. TCRbeta CDR3 sequencing was performed as a commercial service by an external provider. The study's own analysis went as follows. The analyses used productive nucleotide sequences together with amino acid sequences obtained by in silico translation. Diversity was measured with Renyi entropy across alpha values, using the median of 200 repeated subsamples to equalise sample size. For clustering, the distance between each pair of repertoires was computed as one minus the Chao-modified Jaccard index, which corrected for under-sampling. Frequency-weighted overlap with synovial clonotypes was calculated across 200 sample sizes, using 200 draws without replacement for each, and the value reported was the one at the size of the smaller sample. TCRdb limited this immuneACCESS table to in-frame rearrangements with V and J called. A share of clones is missing; checked studies link under half to unresolved V genes, and the rest is unexplained. V and J calls and clone size are given by that table; D and trimming were obtained from the DNA. In this sample the table shows some 33,000 clones, around 96% of which occur a single time. Roughly 0.7% of the sample is taken by the ten largest.

The rearranged segments are TRBV16 and TRBJ1-6; TRBD1 is a weak D gene call, 6 bases matching. The TCR originated in a human donor with juvenile idiopathic arthritis. Sequencing input: CD4+ T cells from blood. The nucleotide sequence reads as follows: TGTGCCAGCAGCCAATCCCGGGGGGCGGTAAATTCACCCCTCCACTTT. This codes for CASSQSRGAVNSPLHF.